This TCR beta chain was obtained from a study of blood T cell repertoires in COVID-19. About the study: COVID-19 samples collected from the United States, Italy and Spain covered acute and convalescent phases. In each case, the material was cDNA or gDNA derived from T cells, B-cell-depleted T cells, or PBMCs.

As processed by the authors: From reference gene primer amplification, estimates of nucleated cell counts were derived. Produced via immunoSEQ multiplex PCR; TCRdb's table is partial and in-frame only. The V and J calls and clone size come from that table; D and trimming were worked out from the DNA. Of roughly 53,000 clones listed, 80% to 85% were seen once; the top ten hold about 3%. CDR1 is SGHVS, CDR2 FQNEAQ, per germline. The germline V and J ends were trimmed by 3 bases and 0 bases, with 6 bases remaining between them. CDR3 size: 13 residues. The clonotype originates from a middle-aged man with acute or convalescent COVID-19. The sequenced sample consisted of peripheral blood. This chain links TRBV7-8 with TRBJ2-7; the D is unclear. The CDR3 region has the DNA TGTGCCAGCAGCTTCCTTAACTCCTACGAGCAGTACTTC. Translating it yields CASSFLNSYEQYF.